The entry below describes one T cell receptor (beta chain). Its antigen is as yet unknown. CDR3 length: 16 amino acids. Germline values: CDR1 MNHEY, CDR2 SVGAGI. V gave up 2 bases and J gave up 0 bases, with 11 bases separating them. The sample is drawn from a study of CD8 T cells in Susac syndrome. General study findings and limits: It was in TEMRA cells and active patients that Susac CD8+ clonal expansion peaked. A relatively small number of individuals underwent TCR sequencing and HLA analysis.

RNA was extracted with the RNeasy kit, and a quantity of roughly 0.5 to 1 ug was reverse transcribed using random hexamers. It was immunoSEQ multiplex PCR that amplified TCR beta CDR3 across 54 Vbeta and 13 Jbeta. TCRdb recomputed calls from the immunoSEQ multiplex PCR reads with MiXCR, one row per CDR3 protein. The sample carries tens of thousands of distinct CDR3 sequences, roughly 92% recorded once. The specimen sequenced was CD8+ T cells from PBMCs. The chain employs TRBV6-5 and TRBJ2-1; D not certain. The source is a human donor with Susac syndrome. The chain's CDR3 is CASSYGGGSSYNEQFF. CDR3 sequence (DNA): TGTGCCAGCAGTTACGGTGGTGGAAGCTCCTACAATGAGCAGTTCTTC.